This T cell receptor beta chain was captured in a study of early T cells in non-severe SARS-CoV-2 infection. Study at large: Investigators sequenced bulk RNA drawn from unsorted whole blood, and chains remained unpaired. General study points: Comparison of clonotypes with VDJdb favored anti-spike CD8 responses while missing private and CD4 specificities.

This clonotype showed up many times. Its specificity is not known. Looked up from germline, CDR1 is MDHEN and CDR2 is SYDVKM. The ends were cut back, 7 bases at V and 10 bases at J, with 14 bases in the middle. The CDR3 has 12 residues. Unique molecular identifier tags were affixed to discrete cDNA molecules. TCRdb re-called the 5' RACE reads through MiXCR, storing one row per CDR3 protein. The sample lists around 63,000 distinct CDR3 sequences, approximately 9.1% occurring once. The sequence was obtained from an adult who was a healthcare worker with PCR-confirmed SARS-CoV-2 infection or an uninfected control (not recorded which). The chain is built from TRBV28 and TRBJ2-1; D is uncertain. Sequenced material: whole blood, taken at baseline. Here the CDR3 reads CASTTTLREQFF. The CDR3 coding sequence is TGTGCCAGCACTACTACCCTCAGGGAGCAGTTCTTC.